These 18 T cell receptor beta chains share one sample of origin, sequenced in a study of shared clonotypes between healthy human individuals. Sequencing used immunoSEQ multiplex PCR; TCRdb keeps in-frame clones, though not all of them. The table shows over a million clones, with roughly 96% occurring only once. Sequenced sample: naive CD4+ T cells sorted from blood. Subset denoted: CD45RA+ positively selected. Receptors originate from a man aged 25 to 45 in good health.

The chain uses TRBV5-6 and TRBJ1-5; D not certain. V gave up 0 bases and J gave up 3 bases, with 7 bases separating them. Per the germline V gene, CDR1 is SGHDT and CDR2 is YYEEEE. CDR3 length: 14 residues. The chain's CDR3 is CASSLGRYNQPQHF. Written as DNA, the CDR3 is TGTGCCAGCAGCTTGGGCAGATACAATCAGCCCCAGCATTTT.

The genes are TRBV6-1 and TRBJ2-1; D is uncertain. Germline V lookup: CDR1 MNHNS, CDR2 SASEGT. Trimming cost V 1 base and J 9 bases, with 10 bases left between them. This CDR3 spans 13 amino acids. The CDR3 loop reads CASSEDWRTEQFF. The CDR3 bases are TGTGCCAGCAGTGAAGACTGGCGGACTGAGCAGTTCTTC.

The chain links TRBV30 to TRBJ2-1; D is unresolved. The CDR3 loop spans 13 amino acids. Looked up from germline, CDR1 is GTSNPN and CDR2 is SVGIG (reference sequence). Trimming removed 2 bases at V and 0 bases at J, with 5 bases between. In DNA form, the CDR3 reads TGTGCCTGGAGTTTGAGCTCCTACAATGAGCAGTTCTTC. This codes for CAWSLSSYNEQFF.

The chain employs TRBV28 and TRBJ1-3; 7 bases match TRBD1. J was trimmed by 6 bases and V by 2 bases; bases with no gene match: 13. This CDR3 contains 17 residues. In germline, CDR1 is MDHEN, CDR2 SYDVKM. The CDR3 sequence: CASSLLRRGPGTNTIYF. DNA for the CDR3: TGTGCCAGCAGTTTACTCCGGAGGGGGCCGGGGACAAACACCATATATTTT.

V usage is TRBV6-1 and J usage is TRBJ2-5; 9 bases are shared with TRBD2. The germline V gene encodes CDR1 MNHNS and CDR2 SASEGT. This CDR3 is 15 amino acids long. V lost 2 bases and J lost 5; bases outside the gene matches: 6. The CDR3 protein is CASSERREGPETQYF. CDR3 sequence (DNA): TGTGCCAGCAGTGAAAGGCGGGAGGGCCCGGAGACCCAGTACTTC.

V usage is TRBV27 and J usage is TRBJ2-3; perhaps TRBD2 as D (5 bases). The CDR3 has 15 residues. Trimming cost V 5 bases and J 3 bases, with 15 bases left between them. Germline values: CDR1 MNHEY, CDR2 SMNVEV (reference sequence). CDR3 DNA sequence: TGTGCCAGCAGTCCCGGATTGTCGGGGACAGATACGCAGTATTTT. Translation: CASSPGLSGTDTQYF.

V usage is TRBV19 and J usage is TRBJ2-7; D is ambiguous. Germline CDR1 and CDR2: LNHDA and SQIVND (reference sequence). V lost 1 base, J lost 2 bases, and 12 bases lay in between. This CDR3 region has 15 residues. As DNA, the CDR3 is TGTGCCAGTAGTATAGGCAGTATGCCGACCTACGAGCAGTACTTC. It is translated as CASSIGSMPTYEQYF.

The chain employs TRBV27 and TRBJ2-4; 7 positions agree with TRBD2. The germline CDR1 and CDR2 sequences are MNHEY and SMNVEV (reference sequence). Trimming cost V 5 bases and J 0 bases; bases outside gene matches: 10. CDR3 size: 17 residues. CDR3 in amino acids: CASSPVFGGRAKNIQYF. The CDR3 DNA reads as TGTGCCAGCAGTCCCGTTTTCGGGGGGAGAGCCAAAAACATTCAGTACTTC.

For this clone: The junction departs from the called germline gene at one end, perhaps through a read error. CDR3 nucleotides: TGTGCCAGCAGTTTAGGGCCGCCCCCAGAGCCCCAGCATTTT. It encodes CASSLGPPPEPQHF. This chain connects TRBV7-2 to TRBJ1-5; D uncertain. This CDR3 is 14 amino acids long. Germline-derived CDR1 and CDR2 are SGHTA and FQGNSA.

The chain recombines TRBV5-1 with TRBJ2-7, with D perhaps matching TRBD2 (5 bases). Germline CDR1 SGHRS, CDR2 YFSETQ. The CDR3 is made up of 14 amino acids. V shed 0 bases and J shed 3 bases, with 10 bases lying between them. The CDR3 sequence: CASSLGAAVYEQYF. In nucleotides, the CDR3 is TGCGCCAGCAGCTTGGGGGCAGCGGTCTACGAGCAGTACTTC.

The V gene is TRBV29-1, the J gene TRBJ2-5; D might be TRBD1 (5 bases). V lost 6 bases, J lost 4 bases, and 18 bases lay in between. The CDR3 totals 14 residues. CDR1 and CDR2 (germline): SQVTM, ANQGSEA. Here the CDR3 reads CSVQGTRGGETQYF. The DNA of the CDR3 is TGCAGCGTCCAGGGAACCCGAGGTGGAGAGACCCAGTACTTC.

The CDR3 nucleotides read TGTGCCAGTAGGCCGGGACAGGGGATCCACGAGCAGTACTTC. Protein: CASRPGQGIHEQYF. The rearrangement links TRBV19 to TRBJ2-7, with 10 bases identical to TRBD1. Trimming cost V 6 bases and J 5 bases; bases outside gene matches: 7. The CDR3 totals 14 residues. In germline, CDR1 is LNHDA, CDR2 SQIVND (reference sequence).

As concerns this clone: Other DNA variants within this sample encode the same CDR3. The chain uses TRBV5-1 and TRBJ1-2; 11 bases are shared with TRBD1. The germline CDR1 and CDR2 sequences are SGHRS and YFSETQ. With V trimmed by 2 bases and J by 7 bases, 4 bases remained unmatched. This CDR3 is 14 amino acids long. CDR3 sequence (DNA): TGCGCCAGCAGCTTTGGACAGGGGGCAGGTGGCTACACCTTC. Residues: CASSFGQGAGGYTF.

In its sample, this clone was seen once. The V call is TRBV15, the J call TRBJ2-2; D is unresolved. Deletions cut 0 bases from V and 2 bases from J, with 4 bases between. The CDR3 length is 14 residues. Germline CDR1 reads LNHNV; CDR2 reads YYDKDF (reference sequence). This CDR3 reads CATSRDYNTGELFF. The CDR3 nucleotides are TGTGCCACCAGCAGAGATTATAACACCGGGGAGCTGTTTTTT.

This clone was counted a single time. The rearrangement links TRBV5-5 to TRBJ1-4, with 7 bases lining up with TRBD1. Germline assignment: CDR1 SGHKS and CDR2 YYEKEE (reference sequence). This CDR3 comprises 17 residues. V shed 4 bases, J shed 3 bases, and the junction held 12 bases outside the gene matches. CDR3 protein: CASSEARGRGANEKLFF. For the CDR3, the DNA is TGTGCCAGCAGCGAGGCCAGGGGGAGGGGTGCTAATGAAAAACTGTTTTTT.

In DNA, the CDR3 is TGTGCCAGCAGCCTCGGGACTAGCGGGAGTGGGGATGAGCAGTTCTTC. Protein product: CASSLGTSGSGDEQFF. This chain joins TRBV4-2 and TRBJ2-1; 14 nucleotides match TRBD2. CDR3 length: 16 residues. The germline V gene encodes CDR1 LGHNA and CDR2 YNFKEQ. The ends lost 4 bases at V and 8 bases at J; junction bases unmatched: 7.

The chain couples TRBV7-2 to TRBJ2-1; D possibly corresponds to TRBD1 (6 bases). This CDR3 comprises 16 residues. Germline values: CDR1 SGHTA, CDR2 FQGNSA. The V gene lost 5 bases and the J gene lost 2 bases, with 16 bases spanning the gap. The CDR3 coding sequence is TGTGCCAGCAGCCTTCTTACAGGGATCCCCTACAATGAGCAGTTCTTC. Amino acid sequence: CASSLLTGIPYNEQFF.

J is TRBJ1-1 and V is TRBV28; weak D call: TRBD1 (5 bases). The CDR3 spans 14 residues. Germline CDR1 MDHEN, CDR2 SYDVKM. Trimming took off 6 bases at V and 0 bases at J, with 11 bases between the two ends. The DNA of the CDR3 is TGTGCCAGCAGCACAGGACTGTTGAACACTGAAGCTTTCTTT. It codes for CASSTGLLNTEAFF.